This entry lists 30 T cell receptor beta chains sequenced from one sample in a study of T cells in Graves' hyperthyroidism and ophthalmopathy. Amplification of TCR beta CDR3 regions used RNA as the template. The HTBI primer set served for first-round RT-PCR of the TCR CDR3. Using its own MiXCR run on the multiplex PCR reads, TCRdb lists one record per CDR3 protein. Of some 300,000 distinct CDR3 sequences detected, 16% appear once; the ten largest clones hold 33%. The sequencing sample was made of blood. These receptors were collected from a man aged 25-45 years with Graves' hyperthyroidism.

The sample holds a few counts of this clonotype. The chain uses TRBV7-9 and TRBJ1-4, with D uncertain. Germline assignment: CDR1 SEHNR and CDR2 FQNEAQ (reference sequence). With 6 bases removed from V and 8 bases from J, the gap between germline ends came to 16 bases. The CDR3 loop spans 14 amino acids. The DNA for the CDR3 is TGTGCCAGCAGATCGGGCGGCCCAGGAGAAAAACTGTTTTTT. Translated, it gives CASRSGGPGEKLFF.

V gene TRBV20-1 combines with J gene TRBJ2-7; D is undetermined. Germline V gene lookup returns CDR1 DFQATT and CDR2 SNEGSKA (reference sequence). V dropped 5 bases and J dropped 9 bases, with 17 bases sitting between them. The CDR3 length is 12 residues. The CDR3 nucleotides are TGCAGTGCTTCCTTGACGGACCTAGGGCAGTACTTC. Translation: CSASLTDLGQYF.

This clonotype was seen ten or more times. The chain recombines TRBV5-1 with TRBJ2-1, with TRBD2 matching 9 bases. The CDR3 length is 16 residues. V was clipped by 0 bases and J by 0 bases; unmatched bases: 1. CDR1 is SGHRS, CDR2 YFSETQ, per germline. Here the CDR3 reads CASSLVREGSYNEQFF. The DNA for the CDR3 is TGCGCCAGCAGCTTGGTGCGGGAGGGCTCCTACAATGAGCAGTTCTTC.

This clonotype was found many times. This CDR3 is CAWSRGADSNQPQHF. The CDR3 coding sequence is TGTGCCTGGAGTCGGGGGGCTGATAGCAATCAGCCCCAGCATTTT. V usage is TRBV30 and J usage is TRBJ1-5; D is possibly TRBD1 (6 bases). Trimming cost V 2 bases and J 0 bases, with 11 bases left between them. CDR3 length equals 15 residues. Germline CDR1 reads GTSNPN; CDR2 reads SVGIG (reference sequence).

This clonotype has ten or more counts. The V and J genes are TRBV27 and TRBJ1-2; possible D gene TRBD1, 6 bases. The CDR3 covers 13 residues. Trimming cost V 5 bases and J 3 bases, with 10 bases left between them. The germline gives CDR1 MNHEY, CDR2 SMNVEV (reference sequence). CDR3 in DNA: TGTGCCAGCAGTCTCAGGGGTCACTATGGCTACACCTTC. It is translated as CASSLRGHYGYTF.

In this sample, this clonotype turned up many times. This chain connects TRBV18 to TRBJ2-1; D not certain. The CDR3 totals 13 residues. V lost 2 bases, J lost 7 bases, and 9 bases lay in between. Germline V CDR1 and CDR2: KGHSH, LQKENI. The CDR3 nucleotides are TGTGCCAGCTCACCAGGGTCGAGGAATGAGCAGTTCTTC. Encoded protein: CASSPGSRNEQFF.

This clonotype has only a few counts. DNA of the CDR3: TGTGCCAGCAGCGCATGGCCGGATTCGTCTGGGGGCACTGAAGCTTTCTTT. Translation: CASSAWPDSSGGTEAFF. V is TRBV9 and J is TRBJ1-1; weak D call: TRBD1 (5 bases). Germline-derived CDR1 and CDR2 are SGDLS and YYNGEE. The CDR3 sequence is 17 residues long. Trimming pared 3 bases from V and 4 bases from J, leaving 22 bases between.

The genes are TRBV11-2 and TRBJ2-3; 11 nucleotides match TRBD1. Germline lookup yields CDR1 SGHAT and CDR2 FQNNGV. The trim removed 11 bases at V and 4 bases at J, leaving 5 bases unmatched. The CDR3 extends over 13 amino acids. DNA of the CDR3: TGTGCCTGGGGGACAGGGGGGCCAGATACGCAGTATTTT. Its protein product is CAWGTGGPDTQYF.

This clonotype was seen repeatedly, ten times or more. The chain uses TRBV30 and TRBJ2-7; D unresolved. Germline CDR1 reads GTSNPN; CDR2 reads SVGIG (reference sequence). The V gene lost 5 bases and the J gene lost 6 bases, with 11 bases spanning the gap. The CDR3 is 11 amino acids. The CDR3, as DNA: TGTGCCTGGGATCGCCTCTCCGAGCAGTACTTC. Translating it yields CAWDRLSEQYF. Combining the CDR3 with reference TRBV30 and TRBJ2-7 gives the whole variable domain SQTIHQWPATLVQPVGSPLSLECTVEGTSNPNLYWYRQAAGRGLQLLFYSVGIGQISSEVPQNLSASRPQDRQFILSSKKLLLSDSGFYLCAWDRLSEQYFGPGTRLTVT.

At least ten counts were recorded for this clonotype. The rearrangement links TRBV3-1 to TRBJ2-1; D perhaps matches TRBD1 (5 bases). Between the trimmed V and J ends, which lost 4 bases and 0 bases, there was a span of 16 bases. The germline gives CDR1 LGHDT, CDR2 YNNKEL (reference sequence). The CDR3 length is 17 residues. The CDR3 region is CASSPRQGIRSYNEQFF. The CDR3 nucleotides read TGTGCCAGCAGCCCCCGTCAGGGAATACGCTCCTACAATGAGCAGTTCTTC.

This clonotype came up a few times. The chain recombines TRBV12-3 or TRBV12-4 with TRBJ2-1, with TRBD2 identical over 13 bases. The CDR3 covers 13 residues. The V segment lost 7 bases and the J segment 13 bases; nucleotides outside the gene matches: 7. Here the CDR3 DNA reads TGTGCCAGCACCCCCCGACTAGCGGGGGGCCAGTTCTTC. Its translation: CASTPRLAGGQFF.

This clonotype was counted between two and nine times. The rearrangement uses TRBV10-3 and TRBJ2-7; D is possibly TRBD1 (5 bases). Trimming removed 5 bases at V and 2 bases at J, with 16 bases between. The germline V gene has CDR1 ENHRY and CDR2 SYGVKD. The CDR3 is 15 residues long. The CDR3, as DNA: TGTGCCATCAGTCTGGGGCCCCTTGGGCCCTACGAGCAGTACTTC. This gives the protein CAISLGPLGPYEQYF.

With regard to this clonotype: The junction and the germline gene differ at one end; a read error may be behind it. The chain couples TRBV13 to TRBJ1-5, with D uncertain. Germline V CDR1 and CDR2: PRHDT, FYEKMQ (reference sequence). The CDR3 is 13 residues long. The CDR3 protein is CASSTGRAQPQHF. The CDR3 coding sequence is TGCGCCAGCAGTACGGGGAGGGCCCAGCCCCAGCATTTT.

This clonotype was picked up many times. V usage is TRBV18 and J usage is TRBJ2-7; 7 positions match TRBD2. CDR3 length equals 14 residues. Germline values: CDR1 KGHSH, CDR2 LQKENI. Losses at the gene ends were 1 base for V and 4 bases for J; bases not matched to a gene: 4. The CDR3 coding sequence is TGTGCCAGCTCACCACGCGGGAGTAGTTACGAGCAGTACTTC. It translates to CASSPRGSSYEQYF. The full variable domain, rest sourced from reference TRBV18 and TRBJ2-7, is NAGVMQNPRHLVRRRGQEARLRCSPMKGHSHVYWYRQLPEEGLKFMVYLQKENIIDESGMPKERFSAEFPKEGPSILRIQQVVRGDSAAYFCASSPRGSSYEQYFGPGTRLTVT.

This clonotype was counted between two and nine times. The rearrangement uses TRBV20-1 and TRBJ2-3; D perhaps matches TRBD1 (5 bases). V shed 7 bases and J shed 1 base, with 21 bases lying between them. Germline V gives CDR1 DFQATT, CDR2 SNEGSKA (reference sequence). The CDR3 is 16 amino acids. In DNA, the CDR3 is TGCAGTGTCCACGGTTTCAGGGCGGAACGCACAGATACGCAGTATTTT. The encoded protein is CSVHGFRAERTDTQYF.

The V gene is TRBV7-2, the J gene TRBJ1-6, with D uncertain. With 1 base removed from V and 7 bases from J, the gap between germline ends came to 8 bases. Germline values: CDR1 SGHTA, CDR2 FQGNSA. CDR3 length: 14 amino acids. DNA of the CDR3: TGTGCCAGCAGCTTAGTACGGCGGAATTCACCCCTCCACTTT. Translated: CASSLVRRNSPLHF.

CDR3 DNA sequence: TGCAGTGCTAGAGATTGGGAGAAGGTATCCACAGATACGCAGTATTTT. Translation gives CSARDWEKVSTDTQYF. V usage is TRBV20-1 and J usage is TRBJ2-3; D perhaps matches TRBD2 (5 bases). Germline CDR1 DFQATT, CDR2 SNEGSKA (reference sequence). V lost 0 bases, J lost 2 bases, and 15 bases lay in between. The CDR3 totals 16 residues.

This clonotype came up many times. In DNA form, the CDR3 reads TGTGCCAGCAGCCATAACAGGGGGAGCACAGATACGCAGTATTTT. It specifies CASSHNRGSTDTQYF. The chain has TRBV7-6 and TRBJ2-3; 8 nucleotides line up with TRBD1. This CDR3 region has 15 residues. CDR1 and CDR2 from the germline V gene are SGHVS and FNYEAQ. V trimming: 5 bases; J trimming: 0 bases; junction bases outside the gene matches: 4.

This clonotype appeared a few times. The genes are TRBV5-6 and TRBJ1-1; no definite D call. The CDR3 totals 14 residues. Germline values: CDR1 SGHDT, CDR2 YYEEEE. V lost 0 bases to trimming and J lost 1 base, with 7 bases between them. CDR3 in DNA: TGTGCCAGCAGCTTGGCCAGCCGGAACACTGAAGCTTTCTTT. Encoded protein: CASSLASRNTEAFF.

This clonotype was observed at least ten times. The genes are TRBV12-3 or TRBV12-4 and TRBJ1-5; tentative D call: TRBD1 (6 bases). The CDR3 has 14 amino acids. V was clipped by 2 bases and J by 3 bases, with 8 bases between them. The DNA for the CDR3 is TGTGCCAGCAGTTTAATGGGGGCCAATCAGCCCCAGCATTTT. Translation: CASSLMGANQPQHF.

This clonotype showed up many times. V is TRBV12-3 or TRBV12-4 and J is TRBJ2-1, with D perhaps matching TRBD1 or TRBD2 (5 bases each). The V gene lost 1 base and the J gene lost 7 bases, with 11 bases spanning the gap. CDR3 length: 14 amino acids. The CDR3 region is CASSLGRGWNEQFF. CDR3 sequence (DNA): TGTGCCAGCAGTTTAGGCCGGGGCTGGAATGAGCAGTTCTTC.

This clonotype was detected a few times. CDR3 region: CASSFQGNEYEQYF. The CDR3 nucleotides read TGTGCCAGCAGCTTTCAAGGGAACGAATACGAGCAGTACTTC. The V and J genes are TRBV5-6 and TRBJ2-7; D ambiguous. V was shortened by 2 bases and J by 4 bases, with 13 bases between the two germline ends. This CDR3 contains 14 residues. Germline V gene sequence: CDR1 SGHDT, CDR2 YYEEEE.

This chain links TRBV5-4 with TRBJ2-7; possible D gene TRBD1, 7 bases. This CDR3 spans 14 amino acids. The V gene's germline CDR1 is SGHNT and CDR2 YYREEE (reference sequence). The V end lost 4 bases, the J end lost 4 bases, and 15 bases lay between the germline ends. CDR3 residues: CASSDIRGDYEQYF. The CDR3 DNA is TGTGCCAGCAGCGATATCAGGGGGGATTACGAGCAGTACTTC.

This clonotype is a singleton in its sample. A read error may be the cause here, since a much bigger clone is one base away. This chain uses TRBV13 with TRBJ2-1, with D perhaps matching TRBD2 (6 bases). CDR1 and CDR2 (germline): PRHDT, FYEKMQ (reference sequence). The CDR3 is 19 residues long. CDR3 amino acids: CASSLGGNSGASSYNDQFF. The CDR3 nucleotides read TGTGCCAGCAGCTTAGGGGGTAATAGCGGTGCCAGCTCCTACAATGATCAGTTCTTC.

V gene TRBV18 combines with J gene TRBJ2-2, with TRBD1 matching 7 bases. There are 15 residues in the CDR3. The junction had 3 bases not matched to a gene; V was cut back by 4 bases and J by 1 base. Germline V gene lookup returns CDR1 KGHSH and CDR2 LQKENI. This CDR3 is CASSQDRQNTGELFF. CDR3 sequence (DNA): TGTGCCAGCTCACAGGACAGGCAGAACACCGGGGAGCTGTTTTTT.

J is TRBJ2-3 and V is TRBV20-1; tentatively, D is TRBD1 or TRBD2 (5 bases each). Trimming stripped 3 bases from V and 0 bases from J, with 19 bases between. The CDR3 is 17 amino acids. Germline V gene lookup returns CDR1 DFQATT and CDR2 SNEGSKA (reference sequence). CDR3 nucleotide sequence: TGCAGTGCTAGGGGCCCCTGGGACCTATCTAGCACAGATACGCAGTATTTT. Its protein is CSARGPWDLSSTDTQYF.

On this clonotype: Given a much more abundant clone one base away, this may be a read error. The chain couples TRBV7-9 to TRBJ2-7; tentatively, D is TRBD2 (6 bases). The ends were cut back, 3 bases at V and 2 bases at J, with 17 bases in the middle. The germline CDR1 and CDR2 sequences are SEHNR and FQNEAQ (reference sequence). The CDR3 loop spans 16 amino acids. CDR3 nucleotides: TGTGCCAGCAGCTTCCCGGACGGGACTTATACCTACGAGCAGTACTTC. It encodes CASSFPDGTYTYEQYF.

In DNA, the CDR3 is TGTGCCAGCCACTTTGACCTGGGAAATGAGCAGTTCTTC. Protein: CASHFDLGNEQFF. V and J are TRBV2 and TRBJ2-1; no definite D call. This CDR3 is built from 13 residues. V was cut by 8 bases and J by 7 bases, with 15 bases left in between. The germline V gene has CDR1 SNHLY and CDR2 FYNNEI.

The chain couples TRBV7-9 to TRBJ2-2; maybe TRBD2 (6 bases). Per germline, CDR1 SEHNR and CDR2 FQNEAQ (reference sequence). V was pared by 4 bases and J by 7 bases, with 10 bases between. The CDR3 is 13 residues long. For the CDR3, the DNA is TGTGCCAGCAGCTCCCGGGGGATCGGGGAGCTGTTTTTT. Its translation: CASSSRGIGELFF. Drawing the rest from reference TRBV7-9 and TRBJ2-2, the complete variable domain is DTGVSQNPRHKITKRGQNVTFRCDPISEHNRLYWYRQTLGQGPEFLTYFQNEAQLEKSRLLSDRFSAERPKGSFSTLEIQRTEQGDSAMYLCASSSRGIGELFFGEGSRLTVL.

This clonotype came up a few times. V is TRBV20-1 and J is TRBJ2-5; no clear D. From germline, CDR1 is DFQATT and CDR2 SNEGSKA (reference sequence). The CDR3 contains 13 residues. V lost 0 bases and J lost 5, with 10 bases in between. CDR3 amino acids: CSARDQGLETQYF. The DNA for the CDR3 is TGCAGTGCTAGAGATCAAGGGCTCGAGACCCAGTACTTC.